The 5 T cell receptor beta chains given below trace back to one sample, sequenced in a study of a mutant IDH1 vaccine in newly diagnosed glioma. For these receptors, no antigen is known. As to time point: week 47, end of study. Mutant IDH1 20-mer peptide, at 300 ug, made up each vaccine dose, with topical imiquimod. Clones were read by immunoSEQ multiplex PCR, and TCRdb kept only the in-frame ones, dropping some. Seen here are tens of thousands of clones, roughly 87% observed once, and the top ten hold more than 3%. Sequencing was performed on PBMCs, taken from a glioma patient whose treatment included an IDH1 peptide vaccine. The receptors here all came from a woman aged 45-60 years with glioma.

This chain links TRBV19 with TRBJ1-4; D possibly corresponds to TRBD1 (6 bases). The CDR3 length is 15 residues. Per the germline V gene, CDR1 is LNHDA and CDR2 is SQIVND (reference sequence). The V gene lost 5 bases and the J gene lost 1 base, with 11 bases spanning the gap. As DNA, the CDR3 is TGTGCCAGTAGTGCCTCAGGGGTAACTAATGAAAAACTGTTTTTT. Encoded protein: CASSASGVTNEKLFF.

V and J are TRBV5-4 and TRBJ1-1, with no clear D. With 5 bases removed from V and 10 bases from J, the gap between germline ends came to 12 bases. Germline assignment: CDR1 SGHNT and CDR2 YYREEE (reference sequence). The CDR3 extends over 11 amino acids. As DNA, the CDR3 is TGTGCCAGCAGTACCTCCCGGGGAGCTTTCTTT. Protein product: CASSTSRGAFF.

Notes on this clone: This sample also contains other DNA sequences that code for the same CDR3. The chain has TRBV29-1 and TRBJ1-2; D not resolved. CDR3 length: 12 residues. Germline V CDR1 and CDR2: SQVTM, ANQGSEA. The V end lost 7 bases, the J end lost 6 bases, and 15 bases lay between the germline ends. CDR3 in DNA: TGCAGCGGCGTCGGCCAAGGTGATGGCTACACCTTC. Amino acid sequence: CSGVGQGDGYTF.

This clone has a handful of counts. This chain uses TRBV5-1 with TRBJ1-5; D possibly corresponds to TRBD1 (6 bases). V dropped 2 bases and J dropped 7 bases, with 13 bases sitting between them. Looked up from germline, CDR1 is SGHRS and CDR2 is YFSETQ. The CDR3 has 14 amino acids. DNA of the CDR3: TGCGCCAGCAGCTTCCAAGGGGGGGGGCAGCCCCAGCATTTT. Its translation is CASSFQGGGQPQHF.

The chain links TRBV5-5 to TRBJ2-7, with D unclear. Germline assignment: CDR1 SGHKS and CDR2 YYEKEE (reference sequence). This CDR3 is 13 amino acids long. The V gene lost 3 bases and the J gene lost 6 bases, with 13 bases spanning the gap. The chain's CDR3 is CASSSTSKSEQYF. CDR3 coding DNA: TGTGCCAGCAGCTCGACAAGCAAATCCGAGCAGTACTTC.